The next 24 T cell receptor beta chains were all read from a single sample in a study of T-cell reconstitution after alpha-beta-depleted transplantation in children. A TCRbeta library incorporating unique molecular identifiers was prepared. TCRdb fed the PCR reads into MiXCR, producing one record per CDR3 protein. The sample records fewer than 550,000 distinct CDR3 sequences, approximately 10% being singletons. Material: PBMCs, mostly from graft donor cells, obtained 180 days after TCRalphabeta/CD19-depleted stem cell transplant. All receptors derive from a female patient aged 2-15 years who had a stem cell transplant for aplastic anemia, so the T cells may come from the graft donor.

There are a few counts of this clonotype. The chain has TRBV7-2 and TRBJ2-2, with 11 bases fitting TRBD2. J was trimmed by 0 bases and V by 0 bases; bases with no gene match: 6. This CDR3 is built from 19 residues. Germline V CDR1 and CDR2: SGHTA, FQGNSA. The chain's CDR3 is CASSLAKLAGVSNTGELFF. CDR3 bases: TGTGCCAGCAGCTTAGCGAAACTAGCGGGAGTATCGAACACCGGGGAGCTGTTTTTT. Full variable domain (rest looked up from reference TRBV7-2 and TRBJ2-2): GAGVSQSPSNKVTEKGKDVELRCDPISGHTALYWYRQSLGQGLEFLIYFQGNSAPDKSGLPSDRFSAERTGGSVSTLTIQRTQQEDSAVYLCASSLAKLAGVSNTGELFFGEGSRLTVL.

In its sample, this clonotype was seen many times. The chain carries TRBV20-1 and TRBJ2-1; no firm D call. CDR3 length equals 13 residues. Germline V CDR1 and CDR2: DFQATT, SNEGSKA (reference sequence). Trimming shortened V by 5 bases and J by 0 bases, and 8 bases separated the two germline ends. The CDR3 loop is CSARPSSYNEQFF. In nucleotides, the CDR3 is TGCAGTGCTCGACCTAGCTCCTACAATGAGCAGTTCTTC.

This clonotype occurred a few times. This chain uses TRBV20-1 with TRBJ2-1, with TRBD2 matching over 10 bases. The junction had 12 bases not matched to a gene; V was cut back by 4 bases and J by 6 bases. CDR1 is DFQATT and CDR2 is SNEGSKA in the germline V gene (reference sequence). The CDR3 spans 16 residues. The CDR3 DNA follows: TGCAGTGCTACCTTACTAGCGGGATCGTTTGGCAATGAGCAGTTCTTC. Translated, it gives CSATLLAGSFGNEQFF.

This clonotype was found a few times. This chain links TRBV4-1 with TRBJ1-1; D uncertain. This CDR3 is built from 17 residues. The V end lost 1 base, the J end lost 1 base, and 16 bases lay between the germline ends. Germline V gene lookup returns CDR1 MGHRA and CDR2 YSYEKL. CDR3 bases: TGCGCCAGCAGCCAAGTTTCACGCTTCGGGGAGAACACTGAAGCTTTCTTT. Protein product: CASSQVSRFGENTEAFF.

This clonotype was counted a few times. This chain joins TRBV5-1 and TRBJ2-1, with D possibly matching TRBD2 (6 bases). CDR3 length: 15 amino acids. With 2 bases removed from V and 4 bases from J, the gap between germline ends came to 13 bases. The germline V gene has CDR1 SGHRS and CDR2 YFSETQ. The CDR3 bases are TGCGCCAGCAGCTTATCGGGGAGGTTTTACAATGAGCAGTTCTTC. Translated: CASSLSGRFYNEQFF.

J is TRBJ1-2 and V is TRBV7-6, with 7 bases fitting TRBD1. This CDR3 has 15 amino acids. Germline V gives CDR1 SGHVS, CDR2 FNYEAQ. The ends lost 3 bases at V and 2 bases at J; junction bases unmatched: 6. Here the CDR3 DNA reads TGTGCCAGCAGCTTCACCCAGGGACAGAACTATGGCTACACCTTC. Its translation is CASSFTQGQNYGYTF.

This clonotype was counted a few times. The chain uses TRBV11-2 and TRBJ2-6, with D maybe TRBD1 (5 bases). The CDR3 is 21 residues long. CDR1 and CDR2 from the germline V gene are SGHAT and FQNNGV. V was shortened by 0 bases and J by 0 bases, with 21 bases between the two germline ends. The CDR3 DNA is TGTGCCAGCAGCTTAGAGGGTGTCGGACATCCATCGTCCTCTGGGGCCAACGTCCTGACTTTC. The encoded protein is CASSLEGVGHPSSSGANVLTF.

This clonotype has at least ten counts. The chain uses TRBV7-2 and TRBJ2-7; TRBD1 aligns across 7 bases. CDR1 and CDR2 (germline): SGHTA, FQGNSA. The CDR3 runs to 14 residues. The CDR3: CASSLGQGAYEQYV. The CDR3 DNA is TGCGCCAGCAGCTTGGGCCAGGGGGCCTACGAGCAGTACGTC.

CDR3 nucleotide sequence: TGTGCCAGCAGCAAGGGACAGGGAGCAGATACGCAGTATTTT. It specifies CASSKGQGADTQYF. J is TRBJ2-3 and V is TRBV5-4; 9 nucleotides line up with TRBD1. Losses at the gene ends were 4 bases for V and 4 bases for J; bases not matched to a gene: 4. The V gene's germline CDR1 is SGHNT and CDR2 YYREEE (reference sequence). The CDR3 consists of 14 residues. The whole variable domain, remainder taken from reference TRBV5-4 and TRBJ2-3, is ETGVTQSPTHLIKTRGQQVTLRCSSQSGHNTVSWYQQALGQGPQFIFQYYREEENGRGNFPPRFSGLQFPNYSSELNVNALELDDSALYLCASSKGQGADTQYFGPGTRLTVL.

This clonotype was seen a few times. The chain joins TRBV28 to TRBJ2-3, with 7 bases lining up with TRBD1. This CDR3 spans 17 amino acids. The germline V gene has CDR1 MDHEN and CDR2 SYDVKM. V trimming: 3 bases; J trimming: 2 bases; junction bases outside the gene matches: 11. The CDR3 DNA sequence: TGTGCCAGCAGTTTGGCGCGGACAGGAACTGCCACAGATACGCAGTATTTT. This gives the protein CASSLARTGTATDTQYF.

CDR3 sequence: CASSQDPDRRVNSSYNEQFF. The DNA for the CDR3 is TGCGCCAGCAGCCAAGACCCGGACCGCCGGGTGAACAGCTCCTACAATGAGCAGTTCTTC. J is TRBJ2-1 and V is TRBV4-3; D remains unclear. CDR1 and CDR2 from the germline V gene are LGHNA and YSLEER. The CDR3 covers 20 residues. The germline V and J ends were trimmed by 0 bases and 0 bases, with 21 bases remaining between them.

In its sample, this clonotype was seen many times. The V and J genes are TRBV28 and TRBJ2-7; D uncertain. The CDR3 length is 14 residues. V lost 7 bases and J 1 base, leaving 14 bases between the germline ends. Germline assignment: CDR1 MDHEN and CDR2 SYDVKM. For the CDR3, the DNA is TGTGCCAGCACTTTCCGGACGGAATCCTACGAGCAGTACTTC. Amino acid sequence: CASTFRTESYEQYF.

This clonotype has only a few counts. The chain recombines TRBV12-3 or TRBV12-4 with TRBJ2-3, with 9 bases that match TRBD2. J lost 5 bases, V lost 4 bases, and 7 bases had no gene match. The CDR3 contains 15 residues. CDR3 loop: CASSWAGGRRDTQYF. DNA of the CDR3: TGTGCCAGCAGTTGGGCGGGAGGGCGGAGAGATACGCAGTATTTT.

The V call is TRBV7-9, the J call TRBJ1-1; D uncertain. Germline V CDR1 and CDR2: SEHNR, FQNEAQ (reference sequence). Trimming removed 1 base at V and 11 bases at J, with 8 bases between. This CDR3 spans 11 amino acids. As DNA, the CDR3 is TGTGCCAGCAGCTTAGGGGCATCGGCTTTCTTT. Amino acids: CASSLGASAFF.

The V call is TRBV21-1, the J call TRBJ2-1; the listed D gene, TRBD2, was not tested against the DNA. TRBV21-1 is given as a pseudogene. This CDR3 has 20 amino acids. The CDR3 DNA reads TGTGCCAGCAGCGACAACGCGACTAGCGGGAGGACGACAGATGTGAATGAGCAGTTCTTC. This translates into CASSDNATSGRTTDVNEQFF.

About this clonotype itself: The junction does not match germline at one end; this may be a read error. V usage is TRBV24-1 and J usage is TRBJ1-4, with D uncertain. Germline V gives CDR1 KGHDR, CDR2 SFDVKD. The CDR3 has 14 residues. The CDR3 DNA sequence: TGTGCCACCAGTGATTCCCCCGGTAATGGAAAACTGTTTTTT. Its protein is CATSDSPGNGKLFF.

There are a few counts of this clonotype. V gene TRBV18 combines with J gene TRBJ2-1; a possible D gene is TRBD2 (6 bases). This CDR3 has 19 residues. Germline assignment: CDR1 KGHSH and CDR2 LQKENI. Trimming took off 8 bases at V and 2 bases at J, with 28 bases between the two ends. The CDR3 sequence: CASPVKHQPIGRTYNEQFF. CDR3 in DNA: TGTGCCAGCCCAGTCAAGCACCAACCCATTGGGAGGACCTACAATGAGCAGTTCTTC.

The CDR3 spells CSAVVGLAGGSYNEQFF. Written as DNA, the CDR3 is TGCAGTGCTGTGGTGGGGCTAGCGGGAGGATCCTACAATGAGCAGTTCTTC. The rearrangement links TRBV20-1 to TRBJ2-1; 11 bases agree with TRBD2. This CDR3 is 17 amino acids long. V was clipped by 5 bases and J by 1 base; unmatched bases: 10. CDR1 and CDR2 from the germline V gene are DFQATT and SNEGSKA (reference sequence).

The table lists this clonotype with many counts. The rearrangement uses TRBV7-6 and TRBJ1-2; D gene uncertain. CDR1 is SGHVS and CDR2 is FNYEAQ in the germline V gene. This CDR3 is built from 12 residues. Trimming pared 7 bases from V and 6 bases from J, leaving 12 bases between. The CDR3 here is CASTPLVDGYTF. CDR3 nucleotides: TGTGCCAGCACCCCCTTAGTAGATGGCTACACCTTC.

This clonotype was picked up a small number of times. V usage is TRBV4-2 and J usage is TRBJ2-7, with 10 bases fitting TRBD2. The CDR3 has 19 residues. Germline CDR1 LGHNA, CDR2 YNFKEQ. Trimming removed 2 bases from V and 0 bases from J; junction bases left unmatched: 13. CDR3 protein: CASSQRPLAGVPYSYEQYF. In DNA form, the CDR3 reads TGTGCCAGCAGCCAACGGCCCCTAGCGGGAGTACCGTACTCCTACGAGCAGTACTTC.

This chain links TRBV27 with TRBJ2-4; D is uncertain. The ends were cut back, 0 bases at V and 2 bases at J, with 8 bases in the middle. Per the germline V gene, CDR1 is MNHEY and CDR2 is SMNVEV (reference sequence). The CDR3 contains 15 residues. The CDR3 spells CASSLSAMTKNIQYF. The CDR3 region has the DNA TGTGCCAGCAGTTTATCGGCCATGACCAAAAACATTCAGTACTTC.

This clonotype occurred a few times. CDR3 residues: CASSLGESPGANVLTF. The CDR3 coding sequence is TGTGCCAGCAGCTTAGGAGAAAGCCCCGGGGCCAACGTCCTGACTTTC. The genes are TRBV7-7 and TRBJ2-6; D remains unclear. The V gene's germline CDR1 is SSHAT and CDR2 FNYEAQ (reference sequence). The CDR3 spans 16 residues. Trimming took 1 base from V and 4 from J, leaving 11 bases between them.

This chain links TRBV6-2 or TRBV6-3 with TRBJ2-1; 14 nucleotides line up with TRBD2. Germline V CDR1 and CDR2: MNHEY, SVGEGT. This CDR3 has 16 residues. J gave up 3 bases and V 6 bases, and 4 bases lay outside the gene matches. The CDR3 nucleotides are TGTGCCAGCAGGGGACTAGCGGGAGTTTTCTACAATGAGCAGTTCTTC. Amino acids: CASRGLAGVFYNEQFF.

This clonotype has a handful of counts. CDR3 coding DNA: TGTGCCATCAGTGCTCGACTAGCGGGAGGTTCCTACAATGAGCAGTTCTTC. It is translated as CAISARLAGGSYNEQFF. The gene calls are TRBV10-3 and TRBJ2-1; 13 positions match TRBD2. The CDR3 length is 17 residues. The germline gives CDR1 ENHRY, CDR2 SYGVKD. The trim removed 4 bases at V and 1 base at J, leaving 4 bases unmatched.